The rows below give T cell receptor beta chains drawn from one sample of a study of T-cell reconstitution after alpha-beta-depleted transplantation in children. TCRdb re-derived calls from the PCR reads in MiXCR, one entry per CDR3 protein. The sample carries around 230,000 distinct CDR3 sequences, over 15% recorded once. The material was PBMCs, mostly from graft donor cells, obtained 360 days after TCRalphabeta/CD19-depleted stem cell transplant. The origin of the receptors is a male patient aged 2 to 10 who had a stem cell transplant for acute lymphoblastic leukemia, so the T cells may come from the graft donor. CDR3s include the opening cysteine and the closing phenylalanine or tryptophan. Each record gives: V gene, clone size, J gene, D gene, CDR3 protein, CDR3 DNA. The D gene is left open where the match is weak. A clone size is listed for some rows: how often the clone was seen (once, few, many), or a class if it is expanded.

TRBV30	few	TRBJ2-3	.	CAWALTDTQYF	TGTGCCTGGGCCCTCACAGATACGCAGTATTTT
TRBV11-1	.	TRBJ2-6	TRBD1	CASSFRQGLGSGANVLTF	TGTGCCAGCAGCTTCCGACAGGGCCTTGGATCTGGGGCCAACGTCCTGACTTTC
TRBV5-1	.	TRBJ2-7	.	CASSLAGMRDEQYF	TGCGCCAGCAGCTTGGCCGGGATGAGGGACGAGCAGTACTTC
TRBV11-2	few	TRBJ1-1	.	CASSLGRGRWNTEAFF	TGTGCCAGCAGCTTAGGTAGGGGACGGTGGAACACTGAAGCTTTCTTT
TRBV28	.	TRBJ2-7	.	CASSSGGAASYEQYF	TGTGCCAGCAGTTCCGGTGGGGCTGCCTCCTACGAGCAGTACTTC
TRBV12-3/TRBV12-4	few	TRBJ2-3	TRBD2	CASRPVKRESDTQYF	TGTGCCAGCAGGCCGGTAAAGCGGGAGTCAGATACGCAGTATTTT
TRBV28	.	TRBJ1-5	TRBD1	CASSLFYLSGQGDQPQHF	TGTGCCAGCAGTTTATTTTATTTGTCGGGACAGGGAGATCAGCCCCAGCATTTT
TRBV7-2	many	TRBJ2-5	.	CASSLNLAWETQYF	TGTGCCAGCAGCTTAAATCTAGCGTGGGAGACCCAGTACTTC
TRBV4-2	few	TRBJ2-1	.	CASSPVLLSEQFF	TGTGCCAGCAGCCCTGTCCTGCTTAGTGAGCAGTTCTTC
TRBV10-3	many	TRBJ2-7	.	CAIQDRRSYEQYF	TGTGCCATCCAGGACAGAAGATCCTACGAGCAGTACTTC
TRBV5-6	many	TRBJ2-5	TRBD2	CASSPRLAGGIQETQYF	TGTGCCAGCAGCCCTAGACTAGCGGGGGGGATTCAAGAGACCCAGTACTTC
TRBV7-6	.	TRBJ1-2	.	CASSSEAGVNYGYTF	TGTGCCAGCAGCTCCGAAGCCGGGGTTAACTATGGCTACACCTTC